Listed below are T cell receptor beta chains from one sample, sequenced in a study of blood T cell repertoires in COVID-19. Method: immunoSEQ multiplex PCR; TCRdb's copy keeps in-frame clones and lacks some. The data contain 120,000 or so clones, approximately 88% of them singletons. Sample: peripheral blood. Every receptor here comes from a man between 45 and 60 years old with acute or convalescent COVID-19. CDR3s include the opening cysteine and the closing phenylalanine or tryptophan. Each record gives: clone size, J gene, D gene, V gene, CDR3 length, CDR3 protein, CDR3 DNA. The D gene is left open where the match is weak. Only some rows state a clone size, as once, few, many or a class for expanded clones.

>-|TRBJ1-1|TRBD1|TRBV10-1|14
CASSRTGLNTEAFF
TGCGCCAGCAGCAGGACAGGGCTGAACACTGAAGCTTTCTTT
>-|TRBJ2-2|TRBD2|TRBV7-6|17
CASTTSTSGLNTGELFF
TGTGCCAGCACGACGTCAACTAGCGGGTTGAACACCGGGGAGCTGTTTTTT
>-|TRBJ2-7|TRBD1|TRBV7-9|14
CASSSGQGYYEQYF
TGTGCCAGCAGCTCGGGACAGGGATACTACGAGCAGTACTTC
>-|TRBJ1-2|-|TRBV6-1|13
CASSETGDPGYTF
TGTGCCAGCAGTGAAACGGGGGACCCTGGCTACACCTTC
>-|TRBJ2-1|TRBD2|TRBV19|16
CASSSSGSHSYNEQFF
TGTGCCAGTAGTAGTAGCGGGTCCCATTCCTACAATGAGCAGTTCTTC
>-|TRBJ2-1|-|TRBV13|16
CASSRRRLQSYNEQFF
TGTGCCAGCAGCCGCCGGCGCCTACAGTCCTACAATGAGCAGTTCTTC
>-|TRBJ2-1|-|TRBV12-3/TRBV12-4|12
CASTRIWNEQFF
TGTGCCAGCACCAGAATCTGGAATGAGCAGTTCTTC
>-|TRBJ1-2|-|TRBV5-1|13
CASSLGQVRGYTF
TGCGCCAGCAGCTTGGGACAGGTGAGGGGCTACACCTTC
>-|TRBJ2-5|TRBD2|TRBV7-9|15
CASSILAGVKETQYF
TGTGCCAGCAGCATACTAGCGGGAGTGAAAGAGACCCAGTACTTC
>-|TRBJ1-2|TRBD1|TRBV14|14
CASRRTGGAYGYTF
TGTGCCAGCAGGCGGACAGGTGGTGCGTATGGCTACACCTTC
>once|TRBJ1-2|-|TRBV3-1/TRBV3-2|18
CASSQDPRGRGPNYGYTF
TGTGCCAGCAGCCAAGATCCCCGAGGCAGGGGTCCTAACTATGGCTACACCTTC
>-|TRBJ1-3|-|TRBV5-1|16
CASSPWSTNSGNTIYF
TGCGCCAGCAGCCCGTGGAGTACAAACTCTGGAAACACCATATATTTT
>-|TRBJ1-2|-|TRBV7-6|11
CASRPEDGYTF
TGTGCCAGCAGGCCTGAGGATGGCTACACCTTC
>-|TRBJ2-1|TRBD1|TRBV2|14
CASSRQGAGNEQFF
TGTGCCAGCAGCAGACAGGGGGCGGGGAATGAGCAGTTCTTC
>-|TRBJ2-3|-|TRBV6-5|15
CASSRGDTRTDTQYF
TGTGCCAGCAGTCGGGGGGACACCCGCACAGATACGCAGTATTTT
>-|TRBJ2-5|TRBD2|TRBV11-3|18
CASSLGLAGGPYQETQYF
TGTGCCAGCAGCCTAGGACTAGCGGGAGGGCCCTACCAAGAGACCCAGTACTTC
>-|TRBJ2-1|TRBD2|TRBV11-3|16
CASSYRGLAGSNEQFF
TGTGCCAGCAGCTATAGGGGACTAGCGGGAAGCAATGAGCAGTTCTTC
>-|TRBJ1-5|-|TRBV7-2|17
CASSLYGGAGSNQPQHF
TGTGCCAGCAGCTTATATGGGGGGGCGGGCAGCAATCAGCCCCAGCATTTT
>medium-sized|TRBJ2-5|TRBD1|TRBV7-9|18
CASSLPSPGQGLQETQYF
TGTGCCAGCAGCCTTCCATCCCCGGGACAGGGGTTACAAGAGACCCAGTACTTC
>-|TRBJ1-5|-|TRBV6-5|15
CASSSRGEGNQPQHF
TGTGCCAGCAGCTCTCGGGGGGAGGGCAATCAGCCCCAGCATTTT
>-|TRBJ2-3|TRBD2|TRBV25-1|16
CASSESPGGDTDTQYF
TGTGCCAGCAGTGAATCACCGGGAGGGGACACAGATACGCAGTATTTT
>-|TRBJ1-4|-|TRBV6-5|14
CATLNGGTGEKLFF
TGTGCCACCTTAAACGGAGGCACGGGTGAAAAACTGTTTTTT
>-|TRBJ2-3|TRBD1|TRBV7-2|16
CASSPTDRGGTDTQYF
TGTGCCAGCAGCCCGACCGACAGGGGGGGCACAGATACGCAGTATTTT
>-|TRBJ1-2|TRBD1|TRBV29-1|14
CSVQQGPAVYGYTF
TGCAGCGTCCAACAGGGGCCTGCTGTCTATGGCTACACCTTC
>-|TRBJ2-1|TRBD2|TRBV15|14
CATSGAGGDNEQFF
TGTGCCACCAGCGGAGCGGGAGGCGACAATGAGCAGTTCTTC
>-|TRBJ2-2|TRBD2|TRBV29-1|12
CSVRTSGRELFF
TGCAGCGTTAGGACTAGCGGGAGGGAGCTGTTTTTT
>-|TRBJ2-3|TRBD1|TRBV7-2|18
CASSLGRQGVLSTDTQYF
TGTGCCAGCAGCTTAGGCCGACAGGGGGTCCTAAGCACAGATACGCAGTATTTT
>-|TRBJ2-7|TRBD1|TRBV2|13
CATKTGGRYEQYF
TGTGCTACAAAAACAGGGGGCCGGTACGAGCAGTACTTC
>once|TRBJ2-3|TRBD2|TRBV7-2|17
CASSLGLAGGPTDTQYF
TGTGCCAGCAGCTTAGGGCTAGCGGGAGGGCCAACAGATACGCAGTATTTT
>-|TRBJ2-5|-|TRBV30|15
CAWTALQSGEETQYF
TGTGCCTGGACTGCCCTACAATCAGGGGAAGAGACCCAGTACTTC
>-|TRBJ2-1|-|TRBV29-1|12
CTAGTTEAEQFF
TGCACCGCAGGGACAACCGAGGCTGAGCAGTTCTTC
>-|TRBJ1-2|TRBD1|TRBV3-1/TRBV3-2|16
CASSQDQGAPNYGYTF
TGTGCCAGCAGCCAAGATCAGGGGGCTCCTAACTATGGCTACACCTTC
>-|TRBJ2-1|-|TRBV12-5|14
CASGLATLGGEQFF
TGTGCTAGTGGTTTAGCCACCCTGGGGGGTGAGCAGTTCTTC
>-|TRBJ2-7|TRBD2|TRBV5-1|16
CASMRVAGGPRAEQYF
TGCGCCAGCATGAGGGTAGCGGGAGGGCCTCGGGCCGAGCAGTACTTC
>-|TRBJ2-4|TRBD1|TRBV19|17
CASNCSTGSFEKNIQYF
TGTGCCAGTAACTGTTCGACAGGGTCGTTTGAGAAAAACATTCAGTACTTC
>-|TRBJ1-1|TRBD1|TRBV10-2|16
CASIVPGQGMNTEAFF
TGCGCCAGCATAGTACCGGGACAGGGAATGAACACTGAAGCTTTCTTT